This T cell receptor (beta chain) was captured by sequencing in a study of response to subunit inactivated influenza vaccine. Study findings and constraints: Few new T cells, the authors suggested, are recruited by each seasonal influenza vaccination.

Points on this clonotype: Its antigen is not identified.

This CDR3 spans 14 amino acids. Germline CDR1 reads SGHTA; CDR2 reads FQGNSA. V was trimmed by 6 bases and J by 2 bases, leaving 13 bases between them. TCRdb re-derived calls from the RT-PCR reads in MiXCR, one entry per CDR3 protein. The sample lists about 650,000 distinct CDR3 sequences, about 15% occurring once. The sequenced sample was PBMCs from blood, obtained less than 13 days after vaccination. The sequence was obtained from a man aged 50 or older who received an inactivated influenza vaccine. The rearrangement uses TRBV7-2 and TRBJ2-5; a possible D gene is TRBD1 (5 bases). Here the CDR3 reads CASRPNRLQETQYF. DNA for the CDR3: TGTGCCAGCAGGCCTAACAGGTTACAAGAGACCCAGTACTTC.